This paragraph covers one T cell receptor (beta chain) sequence. Its antigen is currently unknown. All the people who gave samples were healthy bone marrow donors. Nominal health characterized the donors when sampled, though unrecorded immune exposures were likely. Primers: 60 Vbeta forward and 13 Jbeta reverse. The assay was immunoSEQ multiplex PCR, and TCRdb's table has in-frame clones only and misses some. The sample consists of 120,000 to 150,000 clones, almost 85% of them appearing once. This entry comes from a study of cytomegalovirus exposure and HLA in healthy donors. General observations from the study: A further, later analysis showed that HLA-associated TCR beta chains (compared with equally common others) were more clonally expanded. An analysis was carried out later, and it reportedly showed fewer N-insertions in an Asian-associated ancestry cluster than the 666-donor mean.

The CDR3 extends over 16 amino acids. With 5 bases clipped from V and 7 bases from J, the junction kept 12 bases outside the gene matches. Germline V gene data show CDR1 as LNHDA and CDR2 as SQIVND (reference sequence). The chain has TRBV19 and TRBJ2-1; 9 bases match TRBD2. The receptor comes from a man aged 25-45 years in good health and CMV-seropositive. Material for sequencing was PBMCs. The CDR3 DNA is TGTGCCAGTAGTGTGGGGGCGGGAGGGCCGTGGAATGAGCAGTTCTTC. It encodes CASSVGAGGPWNEQFF.